A single sample gave rise to the 18 T cell receptor beta chains below, sequenced in a study of blood T cells in healthy people across ages. Then a second PCR, running roughly 7 to 11 cycles, was carried out with a sample-barcoded 5' primer and a J-beta primer mix. In TCRdb, the 5' RACE reads were re-called with MiXCR into one record per CDR3 protein. The data show about a million distinct CDR3 sequences, just over 50% seen once. The sample consisted of blood. The receptor set was obtained from a woman aged 55 to 70 in good health.

V and J are TRBV7-2 and TRBJ2-7, with D unresolved. Trimming cost V 3 bases and J 2 bases, with 14 bases left between them. In germline, CDR1 is SGHTA, CDR2 FQGNSA. This CDR3 has 15 amino acids. CDR3 amino acids: CASSLYGPTTYEQYF. The DNA for the CDR3 is TGTGCCAGCAGCTTGTACGGACCAACCACCTACGAGCAGTACTTC. Using reference TRBV7-2 and TRBJ2-7 for the parts outside the CDR3, the full variable domain is GAGVSQSPSNKVTEKGKDVELRCDPISGHTALYWYRQSLGQGLEFLIYFQGNSAPDKSGLPSDRFSAERTGGSVSTLTIQRTQQEDSAVYLCASSLYGPTTYEQYFGPGTRLTVT.

There are a few counts of this clonotype. V and J are TRBV12-3 or TRBV12-4 and TRBJ1-5; D might be TRBD1 (5 bases). V lost 5 bases and J lost 4, with 12 bases in between. The CDR3 runs to 14 residues. The CDR3 coding sequence is TGTGCCAGCAGTCCCGACGGGGGGAATCAGCCCCAGCATTTT. As protein: CASSPDGGNQPQHF.

The rearrangement uses TRBV11-2 and TRBJ1-4, with 8 bases identical to TRBD1. The V and J ends lost 5 bases and 4 bases, in that order; junction bases with no gene match: 3. The CDR3 covers 14 residues. The germline V gene encodes CDR1 SGHAT and CDR2 FQNNGV. The CDR3 loop is CASSRTGNNEKLFF. The CDR3, as DNA: TGTGCCAGCAGCCGGACAGGGAATAATGAAAAACTGTTTTTT.

The J gene is TRBJ2-1, the V gene TRBV10-3; 9 nucleotides match TRBD2. Germline V lookup: CDR1 ENHRY, CDR2 SYGVKD. The CDR3 is 16 residues long. The junction had 12 bases not matched to a gene; V was cut back by 6 bases and J by 6 bases. CDR3: CAISPLAGVSGNEQFF. DNA for the CDR3: TGTGCCATCAGCCCCTTAGCGGGAGTATCGGGCAATGAGCAGTTCTTC.

This chain connects TRBV28 to TRBJ2-5, with a weak D call TRBD2 (6 bases). The CDR3 is made up of 14 amino acids. V lost 7 bases and J lost 2, with 14 bases in between. CDR1 is MDHEN, CDR2 SYDVKM, per germline. This CDR3 reads CASILSGSQETQYF. The CDR3 DNA reads as TGTGCCAGCATCCTCAGCGGGTCACAAGAGACCCAGTACTTC.

This chain connects TRBV11-2 to TRBJ1-2; D is undetermined. In germline, CDR1 is SGHAT, CDR2 FQNNGV. The CDR3 consists of 13 residues. Trimming shortened V by 5 bases and J by 4 bases, and 11 bases separated the two germline ends. CDR3 sequence (DNA): TGTGCCAGCAGCCTACCTTACAGCTATGGCTACACCTTC. It codes for CASSLPYSYGYTF.

The table lists this clonotype with a few counts. This chain links TRBV5-1 with TRBJ2-7; 14 positions match TRBD2. CDR3 length: 17 amino acids. CDR1 is SGHRS, CDR2 YFSETQ, per germline. V shed 7 bases, J shed 3 bases, and the junction held 12 bases outside the gene matches. The CDR3 nucleotides read TGCGCCAGCCTAACCGGGACTAGCGGGAGTCTCAACTACGAGCAGTACTTC. Translation: CASLTGTSGSLNYEQYF.

This chain connects TRBV30 to TRBJ2-7, with D tentatively TRBD1 (6 bases). Germline V gene sequence: CDR1 GTSNPN, CDR2 SVGIG (reference sequence). Trimming removed 1 base from V and 3 bases from J, with 13 bases in between. CDR3 length: 14 residues. CDR3 in amino acids: CAWSAQLDSYEQYF. The CDR3 DNA is TGTGCCTGGAGTGCCCAACTGGACAGCTACGAGCAGTACTTC.

This chain joins TRBV7-3 and TRBJ1-6; 7 nucleotides agree with TRBD1. The V and J ends lost 5 bases and 10 bases, in that order; junction bases with no gene match: 8. Germline loops: CDR1 SGHTA, CDR2 FQGTGA. The CDR3 runs to 14 residues. The CDR3 reads CASSRQGGSSPLHF. The CDR3 coding sequence is TGTGCCAGCAGCCGACAGGGTGGTTCCTCACCCCTCCACTTT.

This clonotype was observed a few times. V is TRBV20-1 and J is TRBJ2-1, with 9 nucleotides matching TRBD2. V lost 1 base, J lost 4 bases, and 8 bases stayed unmatched. Germline values: CDR1 DFQATT, CDR2 SNEGSKA (reference sequence). The CDR3 is 16 amino acids. CDR3 sequence reads: CSARGVAGEVYNEQFF. The CDR3 coding sequence is TGCAGTGCTAGAGGGGTAGCGGGAGAGGTATACAATGAGCAGTTCTTC.

The genes are TRBV28 and TRBJ2-1, with D maybe TRBD1 (9 bases). The length of the CDR3 is 16 residues. The V gene's germline CDR1 is MDHEN and CDR2 SYDVKM. V was pared by 1 base and J by 7 bases, with 17 bases between. In nucleotides, the CDR3 is TGTGCCAGCAGTTTATCGGGGGGGGGACAGGGTAATGAGCAGTTCTTC. It codes for CASSLSGGGQGNEQFF.

The rearrangement links TRBV21-1 to TRBJ2-7; the table assigns TRBD1, which was not confirmed against the DNA. TRBV21-1 is labeled a pseudogene. This CDR3 contains 14 residues. The CDR3 loop is CASSNGDRGYEQYF. CDR3 coding DNA: TGTGCCAGCAGCAACGGAGACAGGGGTTACGAGCAGTACTTC.

The genes are TRBV12-3 or TRBV12-4 and TRBJ2-3, with TRBD1 matching over 8 bases. This CDR3 is 15 amino acids long. The J segment lost 4 bases and the V segment lost 3 bases, leaving 6 bases of the junction unmatched. CDR3 sequence: CASSLRQGAADTQYF. CDR3 nucleotide sequence: TGTGCCAGCAGTTTGCGGCAGGGGGCCGCAGATACGCAGTATTTT.

There are many counts of this clonotype. This chain links TRBV7-2 with TRBJ2-3, with TRBD2 matching 10 bases. Germline values: CDR1 SGHTA, CDR2 FQGNSA. Trimming at V came to 5 bases and at J to 6 bases, leaving 8 bases not matched to a gene. The CDR3 runs 15 residues. As DNA, the CDR3 is TGTGCCAGCAGCACGAGCGGGAGGGCCGGGGATACGCAGTATTTT. Amino acids: CASSTSGRAGDTQYF.

The chain employs TRBV7-9 and TRBJ1-1; D gene unclear. V lost 3 bases and J lost 7, with 9 bases in between. The CDR3 covers 12 residues. Germline V gene data show CDR1 as SEHNR and CDR2 as FQNEAQ (reference sequence). CDR3 sequence (DNA): TGTGCCAGCAGCTTTGGGATTAATGAAGCTTTCTTT. It is translated as CASSFGINEAFF.

The chain has TRBV7-9 and TRBJ2-7; D is unresolved. CDR3 size: 14 residues. V dropped 7 bases and J dropped 3 bases, with 16 bases sitting between them. Germline V gene lookup returns CDR1 SEHNR and CDR2 FQNEAQ (reference sequence). The CDR3 DNA sequence: TGTGCCAGCACGGCAGCCGGAATTTTCTACGAGCAGTACTTC. Its translation is CASTAAGIFYEQYF.

This clonotype was counted ten times or more. This rearrangement joins TRBV24-1 to TRBJ2-1; D call uncertain. The V end was cut by 3 bases, the J end by 10 bases, with 6 bases between. This CDR3 has 11 residues. Per the germline V gene, CDR1 is KGHDR and CDR2 is SFDVKD. CDR3 in amino acids: CATSDGEEQFF. CDR3 coding DNA: TGTGCCACCAGTGATGGGGAAGAGCAGTTCTTC.

V and J are TRBV7-2 and TRBJ2-6, with D possibly TRBD1 on 6 matching bases. This CDR3 spans 20 amino acids. V was pared by 5 bases and J by 0 bases, with 23 bases between. Germline CDR1 is SGHTA and CDR2 is FQGNSA. The CDR3 DNA reads TGTGCCAGCAGCCAAGGGGGATTCCTTACTAAAAACTCTGGGGCCAACGTCCTGACTTTC. Its translation is CASSQGGFLTKNSGANVLTF.